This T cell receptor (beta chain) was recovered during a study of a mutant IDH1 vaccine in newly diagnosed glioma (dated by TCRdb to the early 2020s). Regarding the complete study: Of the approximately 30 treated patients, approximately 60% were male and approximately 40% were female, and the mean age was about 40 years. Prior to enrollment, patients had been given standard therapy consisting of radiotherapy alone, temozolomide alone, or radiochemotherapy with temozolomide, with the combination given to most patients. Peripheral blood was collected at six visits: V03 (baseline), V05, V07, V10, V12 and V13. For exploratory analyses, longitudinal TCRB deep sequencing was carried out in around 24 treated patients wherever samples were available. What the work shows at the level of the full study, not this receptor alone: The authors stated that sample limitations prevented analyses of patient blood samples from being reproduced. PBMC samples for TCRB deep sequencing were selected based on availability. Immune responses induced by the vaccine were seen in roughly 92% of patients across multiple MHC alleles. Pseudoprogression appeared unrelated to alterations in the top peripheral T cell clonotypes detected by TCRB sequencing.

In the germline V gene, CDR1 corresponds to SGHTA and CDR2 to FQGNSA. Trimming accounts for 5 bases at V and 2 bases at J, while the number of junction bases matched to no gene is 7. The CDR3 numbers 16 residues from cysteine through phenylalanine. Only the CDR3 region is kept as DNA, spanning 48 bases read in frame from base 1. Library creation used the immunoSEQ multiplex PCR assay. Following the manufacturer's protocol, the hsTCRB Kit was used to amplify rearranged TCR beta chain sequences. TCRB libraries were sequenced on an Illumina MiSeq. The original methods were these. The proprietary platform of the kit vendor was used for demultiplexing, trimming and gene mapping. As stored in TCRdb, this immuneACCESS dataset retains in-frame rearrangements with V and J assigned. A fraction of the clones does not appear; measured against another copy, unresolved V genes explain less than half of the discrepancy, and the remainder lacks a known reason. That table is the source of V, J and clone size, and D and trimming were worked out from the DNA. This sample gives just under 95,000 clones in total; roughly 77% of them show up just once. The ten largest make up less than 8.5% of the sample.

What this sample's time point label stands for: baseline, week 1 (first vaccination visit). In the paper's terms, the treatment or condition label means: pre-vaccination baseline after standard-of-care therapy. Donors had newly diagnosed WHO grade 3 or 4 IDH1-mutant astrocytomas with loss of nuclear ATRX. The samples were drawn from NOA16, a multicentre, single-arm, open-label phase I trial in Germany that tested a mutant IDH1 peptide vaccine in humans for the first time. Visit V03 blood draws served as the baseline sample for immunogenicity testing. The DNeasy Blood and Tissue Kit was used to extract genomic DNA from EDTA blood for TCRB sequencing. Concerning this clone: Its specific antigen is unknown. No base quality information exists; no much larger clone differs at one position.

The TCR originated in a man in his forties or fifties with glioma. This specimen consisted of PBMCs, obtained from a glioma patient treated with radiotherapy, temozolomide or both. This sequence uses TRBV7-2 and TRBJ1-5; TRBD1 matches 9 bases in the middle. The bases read TGTGCCAGCAGCAGTAAACAGGGGGCAGGCAATCAGCCCCAGCATTTT. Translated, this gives CASSSKQGAGNQPQHF.